This TCR beta chain appears in the sequencing data of a study of cytomegalovirus exposure and HLA in healthy donors. The ends lost 2 bases at V and 4 bases at J; junction bases unmatched: 5. From germline, CDR1 is SGHTS and CDR2 YDEGEE. The CDR3 covers 15 residues. Primers included in the PCR were 60 Vbeta and 13 Jbeta primers. The repertoire was sequenced with immunoSEQ multiplex PCR; TCRdb's copy has only in-frame clones and lacks some. The sample table includes 45,000 to 60,000 clones. This chain connects TRBV5-8 to TRBJ2-2, with 7 bases fitting TRBD1. The sequence came from a male donor in good health and CMV-seronegative. The source material was PBMCs. In DNA form, the CDR3 reads TGTGCCAGCAGCTTCAGACAGGGTAGCACCGGGGAGCTGTTTTTT. Its translation is CASSFRQGSTGELFF.